The text below deals with one T cell receptor (beta chain). As yet, its antigen is unknown. Naive, central memory, regulatory and stem cell-like memory cells within the CD4+ compartment were sorted using CD45RO/CCR7/CD25/CD127/CD95/CD27. This entry is derived from a study of beta chain features in type 1 diabetes. Points from the study as a whole: TCRB CDR3s from Type 1 diabetes patients were moderately but significantly shorter in all four CD4+ subsets. A cDNA-based sequencing approach could over-represent cells with high TCR expression.

The CDR3 runs to 13 residues. Germline CDR1 reads SGHTA; CDR2 reads FQGNSA. Trimming removed 5 bases from V and 5 bases from J, with 11 bases in between. cDNA synthesis used the whole RNA isolate, giving expressed TCRB sequences. For naive, central memory and regulatory T cell samples, reads averaged about 3.5 million. Using immunoSEQ multiplex PCR, the repertoire was profiled, and TCRdb retains in-frame clones only, with some absent. The sample has under 900,000 clones; under 20% are singletons. The source material was naive CD4+ T cells from blood. V gene TRBV7-2 combines with J gene TRBJ2-3; D gene uncertain. The receptor comes from a woman under 30 in good health. CDR3 DNA sequence: TGTGCCAGCAGCCCCGGATATCAAGATACGCAGTATTTT. Encoded protein: CASSPGYQDTQYF. Supplemented by reference TRBV7-2 and TRBJ2-3, the full variable domain reads GAGVSQSPSNKVTEKGKDVELRCDPISGHTALYWYRQSLGQGLEFLIYFQGNSAPDKSGLPSDRFSAERTGGSVSTLTIQRTQQEDSAVYLCASSPGYQDTQYFGPGTRLTVL.